What follows are 25 T cell receptor beta chains derived from one specimen sequenced in a study of blood T cell repertoires in COVID-19. Here immunoSEQ multiplex PCR was the method, and the copy in TCRdb shows in-frame clones only, minus some. The table includes roughly 230,000 clones, 84% detected once. Sequencing used PBMCs or T cells enriched from blood (not recorded which). These receptors all come from a man in his fifties who had recovered from COVID-19.

This rearrangement joins TRBV6-5 to TRBJ1-6, with D tentatively TRBD1 (6 bases). The CDR3 spans 14 residues. Germline V gene sequence: CDR1 MNHEY, CDR2 SVGAGI. The V end lost 7 bases, the J end lost 5 bases, and 12 bases lay between the germline ends. The CDR3 spells CASNRQANNSPLHF. The DNA for the CDR3 is TGTGCCAGCAATAGACAGGCAAATAATTCACCCCTCCACTTT.

The chain carries TRBV28 and TRBJ1-2, with TRBD1 matching over 7 bases. Per the germline V gene, CDR1 is MDHEN and CDR2 is SYDVKM. This CDR3 contains 14 residues. V lost 5 bases to trimming and J lost 4 bases; unmatched junction nucleotides: 7. This chain's CDR3 is CASSRQGSSYGYTF. The CDR3 region has the DNA TGTGCCAGCAGTAGACAGGGATCGAGCTATGGCTACACCTTC.

This chain links TRBV27 with TRBJ1-3; D ambiguous. There are 15 residues in the CDR3. The germline V and J ends were trimmed by 8 bases and 0 bases, with 14 bases remaining between them. Germline CDR1 reads MNHEY; CDR2 reads SMNVEV (reference sequence). This CDR3 is CASSTAGISGNTIYF. CDR3 DNA: TGTGCCAGCTCAACCGCCGGGATCTCTGGAAACACCATATATTTT.

For the CDR3, the DNA is TGTGCCAGCTCACCGGGACTCCGAGGCAATCAGCCCCAGCATTTT. Its protein product is CASSPGLRGNQPQHF. The rearrangement links TRBV18 to TRBJ1-5; TRBD1 is a possible D gene (5 bases). The V gene's germline CDR1 is KGHSH and CDR2 LQKENI. The CDR3 totals 15 residues. Trimming stripped 3 bases from V and 2 bases from J, with 11 bases between. The whole variable domain, remainder taken from reference TRBV18 and TRBJ1-5, is NAGVMQNPRHLVRRRGQEARLRCSPMKGHSHVYWYRQLPEEGLKFMVYLQKENIIDESGMPKERFSAEFPKEGPSILRIQQVVRGDSAAYFCASSPGLRGNQPQHFGDGTRLSIL.

The V gene is TRBV3-1 (or the pseudogene TRBV3-2), the J gene TRBJ2-2, with a weak D call TRBD2 (7 bases). The CDR3 sequence is 14 residues long. V was clipped by 5 bases and J by 7 bases, with 14 bases between them. Germline CDR1 is LGHDT and CDR2 is YNNKEL (reference sequence). As DNA, the CDR3 is TGTGCCAGCAGCACCAGGGGAGGGGACGGGGAGCTGTTTTTT. As protein: CASSTRGGDGELFF.

CDR3 coding DNA: TGTGCCAGCAGCCGGAGACTGACAGGTCCAGAGACCCAGTACTTC. Translating it yields CASSRRLTGPETQYF. This chain joins TRBV14 and TRBJ2-5; D is possibly TRBD1 (6 bases). Deletions cut 4 bases from V and 4 bases from J, with 16 bases between. Germline CDR1 reads SGHDN; CDR2 reads FVKESK. The length of the CDR3 is 15 residues.

This chain joins TRBV12-5 and TRBJ2-2; 12 nucleotides line up with TRBD2. Germline V gene sequence: CDR1 LGHNT, CDR2 FRNRAP. CDR3 length: 17 residues. V shed 6 bases and J 4 bases; nucleotides not matched to a gene: 9. CDR3 residues: CASGPTSGSQFTGELFF. CDR3 sequence (DNA): TGTGCTAGTGGCCCGACTAGCGGGAGCCAGTTCACCGGGGAGCTGTTTTTT.

V and J are TRBV28 and TRBJ2-7, with TRBD1 as a possible D gene (5 bases). V gave up 7 bases and J gave up 5 bases, with 21 bases separating them. Germline values: CDR1 MDHEN, CDR2 SYDVKM. This CDR3 is built from 15 residues. The CDR3 DNA follows: TGTGCCAGCACCCTGCCCCCGGCAGGGTACAACGAGCAGTACTTC. It translates to CASTLPPAGYNEQYF. Full variable domain (rest looked up from reference TRBV28 and TRBJ2-7): DVKVTQSSRYLVKRTGEKVFLECVQDMDHENMFWYRQDPGLGLRLIYFSYDVKMKEKGDIPEGYSVSREKKERFSLILESASTNQTSMYLCASTLPPAGYNEQYFGPGTRLTVT.

The chain couples TRBV27 to TRBJ2-7; 7 nucleotides match TRBD2. Germline CDR1 MNHEY, CDR2 SMNVEV (reference sequence). V was pared by 6 bases and J by 3 bases, with 8 bases of the junction left unmatched. CDR3 length: 14 amino acids. For the CDR3, the DNA is TGTGCCAGCAGCCCGTTCGGGAGGAACTACGAGCAGTACTTC. Amino acid sequence: CASSPFGRNYEQYF.

This clone occurred once. The genes are TRBV9 and TRBJ1-2; D is ambiguous. CDR3 size: 12 residues. The germline V gene has CDR1 SGDLS and CDR2 YYNGEE. V was shortened by 3 bases and J by 4 bases, with 7 bases between the two germline ends. CDR3 sequence: CASSGGPYGYTF. The CDR3 DNA is TGTGCCAGCAGCGGAGGCCCCTATGGCTACACCTTC.

A single count supports this clone. The V gene is TRBV5-6, the J gene TRBJ2-7, with no clear D. V lost 1 base and J lost 5, with 7 bases in between. The CDR3 spans 12 residues. Per the germline V gene, CDR1 is SGHDT and CDR2 is YYEEEE. This CDR3 reads CASSLRLDEQYF. CDR3 in DNA: TGTGCCAGCAGCTTGCGTCTCGACGAGCAGTACTTC.

This chain connects TRBV28 to TRBJ1-6, with 9 nucleotides matching TRBD1. The CDR3 spans 15 residues. V gave up 6 bases and J gave up 8 bases; unmatched junction bases: 8. The V gene's germline CDR1 is MDHEN and CDR2 SYDVKM. This CDR3 is CASSRRDRVDSPLHF. In DNA form, the CDR3 reads TGTGCCAGCAGCCGAAGGGACAGGGTGGATTCACCCCTCCACTTT.

This chain uses TRBV7-9 with TRBJ1-6; no definite D call. CDR1 is SEHNR and CDR2 is FQNEAQ in the germline V gene (reference sequence). This CDR3 has 14 amino acids. The V end lost 1 base, the J end lost 10 bases, and 11 bases lay between the germline ends. CDR3 bases: TGTGCCAGCAGCTTAGTTACTCTGAGATCACCCCTCCACTTT. It yields the protein CASSLVTLRSPLHF.

V is TRBV9 and J is TRBJ2-3; D may be TRBD1 (6 bases). V lost 0 bases to trimming and J lost 6 bases, with 8 bases between them. The length of the CDR3 is 13 residues. The germline gives CDR1 SGDLS, CDR2 YYNGEE. CDR3 amino acids: CASSVVQGDTQYF. CDR3 coding DNA: TGTGCCAGCAGCGTAGTTCAGGGGGATACGCAGTATTTT.

The chain joins TRBV19 to TRBJ2-7, with D maybe TRBD1 (6 bases). The V gene's germline CDR1 is LNHDA and CDR2 SQIVND (reference sequence). The CDR3 contains 14 residues. The V and J ends lost 0 bases and 9 bases respectively, with 15 bases between them. As DNA, the CDR3 is TGTGCCAGTAGTATAGATCGCACAGGGTCGCGGCAGTACTTC. Protein: CASSIDRTGSRQYF.

This chain links TRBV12-5 with TRBJ1-1; possible D gene TRBD1, 6 bases. CDR1 and CDR2 (germline): LGHNT, FRNRAP. The CDR3 length is 17 residues. With 4 bases removed from V and 0 bases from J, the gap between germline ends came to 18 bases. CDR3 protein: CASGWPTDRLMNTEAFF. The CDR3 DNA follows: TGTGCTAGTGGTTGGCCCACGGACAGACTAATGAACACTGAAGCTTTCTTT.

The chain links TRBV5-1 to TRBJ1-4, with D maybe TRBD1 (5 bases). Germline CDR1 SGHRS, CDR2 YFSETQ. The ends were cut back, 2 bases at V and 7 bases at J, with 12 bases in the middle. CDR3 length: 14 residues. The CDR3 DNA reads as TGCGCCAGCAGCTTCGGGGGGGATGGTGAAAAACTGTTTTTT. It specifies CASSFGGDGEKLFF.

The rearrangement links TRBV5-1 to TRBJ1-1; a weak D match, TRBD1 (5 bases). CDR3 length equals 14 residues. With 1 base removed from V and 3 bases from J, the gap between germline ends came to 10 bases. In germline, CDR1 is SGHRS, CDR2 YFSETQ. The CDR3 here is CASSLKGRDTEAFF. DNA for the CDR3: TGCGCCAGCAGCTTGAAGGGGAGGGACACTGAAGCTTTCTTT.

This clone was detected once. This rearrangement joins TRBV9 to TRBJ1-2; D remains ambiguous. The V and J ends lost 2 bases and 8 bases respectively, with 16 bases between them. CDR3 length equals 14 residues. The germline gives CDR1 SGDLS, CDR2 YYNGEE. Here the CDR3 reads CASSVSDRTGGYTF. DNA of the CDR3: TGTGCCAGCAGCGTCAGTGATAGGACTGGGGGCTACACCTTC.

The J gene is TRBJ2-7, the V gene TRBV7-6; D is perhaps TRBD2 (6 bases). Germline V lookup: CDR1 SGHVS, CDR2 FNYEAQ. The CDR3 is made up of 14 amino acids. Between the trimmed V and J ends, which lost 5 bases and 7 bases, there was a span of 18 bases. CDR3 protein: CASSLRVGEEEQYF. In DNA form, the CDR3 reads TGTGCCAGCAGCCTGAGGGTCGGGGAGGAAGAGCAGTACTTC.

This clone was seen more than once but under ten times. The genes are TRBV2 and TRBJ1-5; 9 positions agree with TRBD1. The V gene's germline CDR1 is SNHLY and CDR2 FYNNEI. V was clipped by 6 bases and J by 4 bases; unmatched bases: 7. The CDR3 consists of 15 residues. The CDR3 DNA follows: TGTGCCAGCAGAATGGGACAGGGTGAGAATCAGCCCCAGCATTTT. Its translation: CASRMGQGENQPQHF.

The chain uses TRBV11-2 and TRBJ2-3, with 11 bases matching TRBD2. The CDR3 is 17 residues long. The V and J ends lost 2 bases and 4 bases, in that order; junction bases with no gene match: 8. Germline-derived CDR1 and CDR2 are SGHAT and FQNNGV. The chain's CDR3 is CASSLWVSSGRPDTQYF. The CDR3 bases are TGTGCCAGCAGCTTATGGGTTTCTAGCGGGAGGCCAGATACGCAGTATTTT.

The chain recombines TRBV3-1 (or the pseudogene TRBV3-2) with TRBJ2-3; 11 bases map to TRBD2. After removal of 1 base from V and 2 bases from J, the junction contained 14 bases not matched to a gene. The CDR3 sequence is 20 residues long. The germline V gene has CDR1 LGHDT and CDR2 YNNKEL (reference sequence). This chain's CDR3 is CASSQAARLAGGLPTDTQYF. The DNA for the CDR3 is TGTGCCAGCAGCCAAGCGGCTCGTCTAGCGGGGGGCCTTCCCACAGATACGCAGTATTTT.

The rearrangement uses TRBV5-1 and TRBJ1-3, with 8 bases identical to TRBD1. The CDR3 is 17 residues long. V shed 2 bases, J shed 3 bases, and the junction held 10 bases outside the gene matches. Germline-derived CDR1 and CDR2 are SGHRS and YFSETQ. CDR3 bases: TGCGCCAGCAGCTTTTCCGGACAGGGTGGTTTTGGAAACACCATATATTTT. As protein: CASSFSGQGGFGNTIYF.

J is TRBJ2-7 and V is TRBV7-8; 9 positions match TRBD1. After removal of 5 bases from V and 6 bases from J, the junction contained 8 bases not matched to a gene. The V gene's germline CDR1 is SGHVS and CDR2 FQNEAQ. The CDR3 runs to 14 residues. The DNA for the CDR3 is TGTGCCAGCAGCGGCGGACAGGGGCCGGGCGAGCAGTACTTC. Amino acid sequence: CASSGGQGPGEQYF.